The 15 T cell receptor beta chains below were found in one sample sequenced in a study of response to subunit inactivated influenza vaccine. TCRdb ran MiXCR on the RT-PCR reads and lists one entry per CDR3 protein. Of roughly 500,000 distinct CDR3 sequences in the sample, 20% to 25% were seen once. The same data also went into a second study, on T cells expressing NK-cell markers. From that study: Scientists made TCR beta cDNA using 5'RACE template switching with UMIs.

The sample consisted of CD4+ T cells sorted from PBMCs, taken 11 to 12 days after vaccination. The receptor set was obtained from a man aged 50 to 60 who received an inactivated influenza vaccine.

This chain links TRBV3-1 with TRBJ1-3, with D tentatively TRBD1 (6 bases). Germline-derived CDR1 and CDR2 are LGHDT and YNNKEL (reference sequence). Trimming took off 0 bases at V and 16 bases at J, with 13 bases between the two ends. The CDR3 is 12 amino acids. CDR3 DNA sequence: TGTGCCAGCAGCCAAGAATCTCAGGGACACTATTTT. Protein product: CASSQESQGHYF.

The table lists this clonotype with a few counts. CDR3 coding DNA: TGCAGCGTTATCGGGGACAGGGAAAAACTGTTTTTT. Protein sequence: CSVIGDREKLFF. This sequence joins TRBV29-1 and TRBJ1-4, with TRBD1 identical over 8 bases. The CDR3 is 12 amino acids. Germline values: CDR1 SQVTM, CDR2 ANQGSEA. The V and J ends lost 5 bases and 8 bases, in that order; junction bases with no gene match: 4.

The V gene is TRBV20-1, the J gene TRBJ2-7, with a possible D match to TRBD1 (7 bases). From germline, CDR1 is DFQATT and CDR2 SNEGSKA (reference sequence). V gave up 0 bases and J gave up 3 bases, with 18 bases separating them. This CDR3 has 16 residues. Written as DNA, the CDR3 is TGCAGTGCTAGAGATCCAGGGGGGATTGGGATCTACGAGCAGTACTTC. The encoded protein is CSARDPGGIGIYEQYF.

This clonotype has only a few counts. This chain joins TRBV11-1 and TRBJ1-1, with 7 nucleotides matching TRBD1. The germline CDR1 and CDR2 sequences are SGHAT and FQDESV (reference sequence). The CDR3 is 16 residues long. J gave up 1 base and V 4 bases, and 9 bases lay outside the gene matches. CDR3 DNA sequence: TGTGCCAGCAGCTCTGACTGGACAGGACCGAACACTGAAGCTTTCTTT. It yields the protein CASSSDWTGPNTEAFF. Filled out from reference TRBV11-1 and TRBJ1-1, the complete variable domain reads EAEVAQSPRYKITEKSQAVAFWCDPISGHATLYWYRQILGQGPELLVQFQDESVVDDSQLPKDRFSAERLKGVDSTLKIQPAELGDSAMYLCASSSDWTGPNTEAFFGQGTRLTVV.

V and J are TRBV2 and TRBJ1-1; TRBD1 might be the D (5 bases). Germline CDR1 is SNHLY and CDR2 is FYNNEI. The CDR3 runs to 13 residues. V shed 5 bases and J shed 8 bases, with 15 bases lying between them. The DNA of the CDR3 is TGTGCCAGCAGTCCGGGACCTCGCGGAGAAGCTTTCTTT. It specifies CASSPGPRGEAFF.

This clonotype showed up just a few times. The chain has TRBV7-2 and TRBJ2-3; D remains ambiguous. Germline V gene data show CDR1 as SGHTA and CDR2 as FQGNSA. Trimming cost V 5 bases and J 6 bases, with 12 bases left between them. This CDR3 has 13 amino acids. CDR3 in DNA: TGTGCCAGCAGCAAGGGATCATACGATACGCAGTATTTT. It is translated as CASSKGSYDTQYF.

This chain uses TRBV30 with TRBJ1-4; 8 nucleotides match TRBD1. The CDR3 extends over 15 amino acids. V was clipped by 1 base and J by 11 bases; unmatched bases: 12. CDR1 is GTSNPN, CDR2 SVGIG, per germline (reference sequence). The CDR3, as DNA: TGTGCCTGGAGTGCTAAGGACAGGGTGACGCGGAAACTGTTTTTT. Residues: CAWSAKDRVTRKLFF.

The chain is built from TRBV29-1 and TRBJ1-1; 7 bases map to TRBD1. The CDR3 has 12 residues. V lost 1 base to trimming and J lost 7 bases; unmatched junction nucleotides: 3. Looked up from germline, CDR1 is SQVTM and CDR2 is ANQGSEA. The CDR3: CSVEGAGGEAFF. The CDR3 DNA follows: TGCAGCGTTGAAGGGGCAGGGGGTGAAGCTTTCTTT.

A few counts support this clonotype. This chain links TRBV20-1 with TRBJ1-5; D uncertain. The CDR3 spans 12 residues. The germline V and J ends were trimmed by 4 bases and 0 bases, with 4 bases remaining between them. Germline assignment: CDR1 DFQATT and CDR2 SNEGSKA (reference sequence). The chain's CDR3 is CSAIYSNQPQHF. CDR3 DNA sequence: TGCAGTGCTATCTATAGCAATCAGCCCCAGCATTTT.

A few counts support this clonotype. This chain connects TRBV19 to TRBJ2-7; TRBD2 agrees at 7 bases. Germline trimming cut 2 bases from V and 2 bases from J; bases unmatched to any gene: 3. The CDR3 has 14 amino acids. Germline V lookup: CDR1 LNHDA, CDR2 SQIVND (reference sequence). CDR3 bases: TGTGCCAGTAGTATACAGCGGGGACCCTACGAGCAGTACTTC. Translation gives CASSIQRGPYEQYF.

This clonotype was picked up a small number of times. The genes are TRBV3-1 and TRBJ1-6; the D gene is possibly TRBD1 (5 bases). Germline V CDR1 and CDR2: LGHDT, YNNKEL (reference sequence). The CDR3 is 14 amino acids. V dropped 4 bases and J dropped 7 bases, with 11 bases sitting between them. CDR3: CASSPGTRNSPLHF. CDR3 coding DNA: TGTGCCAGCAGCCCCGGGACCCGAAATTCACCCCTCCACTTT.

This clonotype was seen repeatedly, ten times or more. The chain employs TRBV10-3 and TRBJ1-6; D unresolved. Germline CDR1 and CDR2: ENHRY and SYGVKD. The CDR3 length is 12 residues. The V gene lost 3 bases and the J gene lost 10 bases, with 7 bases spanning the gap. CDR3 amino acids: CAISDPGSPLHF. CDR3 coding DNA: TGTGCCATCAGTGACCCCGGCTCACCCCTCCACTTT.

The gene calls are TRBV5-1 and TRBJ1-6; D not resolved. The CDR3 length is 15 residues. The ends were cut back, 2 bases at V and 8 bases at J, with 14 bases in the middle. In germline, CDR1 is SGHRS, CDR2 YFSETQ. CDR3 sequence: CASSFGRGEDSPLHF. In nucleotides, the CDR3 is TGCGCCAGCAGCTTCGGTCGGGGTGAGGATTCACCCCTCCACTTT.

The chain employs TRBV20-1 and TRBJ2-2, with 11 bases that match TRBD2. This CDR3 has 15 residues. V shed 0 bases and J 13 bases; nucleotides not matched to a gene: 10. CDR1 and CDR2 from the germline V gene are DFQATT and SNEGSKA (reference sequence). CDR3 residues: CSARDTTSGGTRLFF. The CDR3 nucleotides are TGCAGTGCTAGAGATACAACTAGCGGGGGCACCAGGCTGTTTTTT.

The chain combines TRBV29-1 with TRBJ2-1; 11 bases are a match to TRBD2. The CDR3 loop spans 15 amino acids. CDR1 SQVTM and CDR2 ANQGSEA come from the germline V gene. V lost 2 bases, J lost 9 bases, and 9 bases stayed unmatched. CDR3: CSVEMRLAGQAEQFF. CDR3 in DNA: TGCAGCGTTGAAATGCGACTAGCGGGACAGGCTGAGCAGTTCTTC.